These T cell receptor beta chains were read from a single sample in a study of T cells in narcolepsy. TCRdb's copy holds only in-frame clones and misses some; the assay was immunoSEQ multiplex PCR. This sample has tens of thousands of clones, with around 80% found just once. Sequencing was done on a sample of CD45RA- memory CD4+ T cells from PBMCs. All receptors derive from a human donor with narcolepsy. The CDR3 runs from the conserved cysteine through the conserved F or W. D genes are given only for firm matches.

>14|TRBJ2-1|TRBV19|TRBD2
CASSTQRGGNEQFF
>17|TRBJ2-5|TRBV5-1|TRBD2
CASSPGTSGGSAGTQYF
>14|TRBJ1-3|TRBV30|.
CAWSKRSSGNTIYF
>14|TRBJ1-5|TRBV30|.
CAWSGTYSNQPQHF
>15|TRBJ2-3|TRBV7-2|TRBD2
CASSGDYLRTDTQYF
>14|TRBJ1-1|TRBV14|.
CASSQGYGNTEAFF
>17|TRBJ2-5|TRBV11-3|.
CASSLPFSGGLGETQYF
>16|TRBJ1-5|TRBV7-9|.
CASSAPGEGRNQPQHF
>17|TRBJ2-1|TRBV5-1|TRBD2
CASSLDGLAGGYNEQFF
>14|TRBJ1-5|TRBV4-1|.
CASSQTGLNQPQHF
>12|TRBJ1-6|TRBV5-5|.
CASSQPNSPLHF
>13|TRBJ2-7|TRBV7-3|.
CASSQDSSYEQYF